A single T cell receptor (beta chain) is shown here with its context. Its antigen is undetermined. These data come from a study of shared clonotypes between healthy human individuals. Study information: In total, the donors were a couple of women and a few men aged 18 to 49.

Trimming pared 0 bases from V and 8 bases from J, leaving 11 bases between. The CDR3 spans 14 residues. The V gene's germline CDR1 is SGHRS and CDR2 YFSETQ. Study-wide findings and caveats: Specimens sampled were limited to blood, with tissue repertoires likely differing. What limited the represented genetic and exposure-history diversity was the small number of donors.

Genomic DNA per cell subset filled all wells of several immunoSEQ plates. Generated by immunoSEQ multiplex PCR, the TCRdb table keeps only in-frame clones and is missing some. In the table there are roughly 500,000 clones, more than 95% of which are singletons. The origin of this receptor is a woman aged 25 to 39 in good health. V is TRBV5-1 and J is TRBJ1-4, with D possibly being TRBD1 (5 bases). The sequenced sample was naive CD4+ T cells sorted from blood. Subset given: CD45RA+ positively selected. CDR3 in DNA: TGCGCCAGCAGCTTGGGAGGAGGGGTAGAAAAACTGTTTTTT. Protein: CASSLGGGVEKLFF.